The 26 T cell receptor beta chains below were found in one sample sequenced in a study of early T cells in non-severe SARS-CoV-2 infection. TCRdb re-derived calls from the 5' RACE reads in MiXCR, one entry per CDR3 protein. The sample records about 77,000 distinct CDR3 sequences, more than 7.5% being singletons. The specimen was whole blood. The source is an adult who was a healthcare worker with PCR-confirmed SARS-CoV-2 infection or an uninfected control (not recorded which).

Turning to this clonotype: With a much larger clone just one base away, this may be a read error. This chain uses TRBV12-3 or TRBV12-4 with TRBJ2-2; the D is unclear. CDR3 length equals 11 residues. The V and J ends lost 6 bases and 4 bases respectively, with 3 bases between them. The CDR3 here is CASSFTGELFF. The CDR3 DNA follows: TGTGCCAGCAGCTTCACCGGGGAGCTGTTTTTT.

This clonotype was seen many times. The J gene is TRBJ2-7, the V gene TRBV4-2, with a tentative D call TRBD2 (5 bases). The V end lost 3 bases, the J end lost 6 bases, and 12 bases lay between the germline ends. CDR3 length: 13 residues. In germline, CDR1 is LGHNA, CDR2 YNFKEQ. Here the CDR3 reads CASSQDRTVEQYF. DNA for the CDR3: TGTGCCAGCAGCCAGGACCGGACTGTCGAGCAGTACTTC.

This clonotype is a singleton in its sample. This rearrangement joins TRBV2 to TRBJ1-1; D unresolved. Trimming took off 2 bases at V and 3 bases at J, with 13 bases between the two ends. This CDR3 has 15 residues. Germline CDR1 and CDR2: SNHLY and FYNNEI. The CDR3 nucleotides read TGTGCCAGCAGTGAACTCGATCCTAGGGACACTGAAGCTTTCTTT. Translated: CASSELDPRDTEAFF.

The rearrangement uses TRBV12-3 or TRBV12-4 and TRBJ2-3; D not certain. Trimming removed 2 bases from V and 6 bases from J, with 9 bases in between. The CDR3 is made up of 13 amino acids. The CDR3 bases are TGTGCCAGCAGTTTAACGGCGACGGATACGCAGTATTTT. Its translation: CASSLTATDTQYF.

This clonotype was counted at least ten times. The rearrangement links TRBV7-2 to TRBJ2-5, with 11 bases matching TRBD2. The CDR3 covers 16 residues. Unmatched junction bases numbered 10, after V lost 5 bases and J lost 5 bases. Germline CDR1 and CDR2: SGHTA and FQGNSA. CDR3 sequence: CASSPNLAGGGETQYF. The CDR3 coding sequence is TGTGCCAGCAGCCCAAACCTAGCGGGAGGAGGGGAGACCCAGTACTTC. Full variable domain (rest looked up from reference TRBV7-2 and TRBJ2-5): GAGVSQSPSNKVTEKGKDVELRCDPISGHTALYWYRQSLGQGLEFLIYFQGNSAPDKSGLPSDRFSAERTGGSVSTLTIQRTQQEDSAVYLCASSPNLAGGGETQYFGPGTRLLVL.

This clonotype was picked up many times. The chain couples TRBV5-6 to TRBJ2-7; 10 bases map to TRBD1. The CDR3 extends over 16 amino acids. Germline CDR1 is SGHDT and CDR2 is YYEEEE. Losses at the gene ends were 1 base for V and 4 bases for J; bases not matched to a gene: 8. The DNA of the CDR3 is TGTGCCAGCAGCTTGACGTCGGGGACAGGGGTGTACGAGCAGTACTTC. Translating gives CASSLTSGTGVYEQYF.

This clonotype has ten or more counts. V and J are TRBV7-2 and TRBJ2-3, with a weak D call TRBD2 (6 bases). V dropped 5 bases and J dropped 0 bases, with 15 bases sitting between them. The CDR3 has 16 amino acids. Germline V gene lookup returns CDR1 SGHTA and CDR2 FQGNSA. The CDR3 here is CASSLVGGASTDTQYF. The CDR3 DNA sequence: TGTGCCAGCAGCCTAGTGGGGGGAGCTAGCACAGATACGCAGTATTTT.

This chain links TRBV6-2 or TRBV6-3 with TRBJ2-7; D is uncertain. This CDR3 is built from 14 residues. V lost 0 bases and J 4 bases, leaving 10 bases between the germline ends. CDR1 and CDR2 (germline): MNHEY, SVGEGT. Here the CDR3 reads CASSYSKVVYEQYF. The CDR3 DNA sequence: TGTGCCAGCAGTTACTCGAAGGTAGTTTACGAGCAGTACTTC.

The chain uses TRBV20-1 and TRBJ2-2, with D unresolved. The CDR3 has 14 amino acids. Trimming took 0 bases from V and 5 from J, leaving 10 bases between them. Germline CDR1 and CDR2: DFQATT and SNEGSKA (reference sequence). CDR3 in amino acids: CSARDWIRTGELFF. For the CDR3, the DNA is TGCAGTGCTAGAGATTGGATTAGAACCGGGGAGCTGTTTTTT.

The J gene is TRBJ2-1, the V gene TRBV7-2; TRBD2 matches at 9 bases. CDR3 size: 15 residues. Germline CDR1 SGHTA, CDR2 FQGNSA. With 1 base clipped from V and 10 bases from J, the junction kept 8 bases outside the gene matches. The CDR3 bases are TGTGCCAGCAGCTTAGTAGTAGCGGGAGCTGGCGAGCAGTTCTTC. Translated, it gives CASSLVVAGAGEQFF.

This clonotype has a count of ten or more. The chain joins TRBV20-1 to TRBJ2-3; no clear D. In germline, CDR1 is DFQATT, CDR2 SNEGSKA (reference sequence). The CDR3 is 14 residues long. V lost 4 bases, J lost 5 bases, and 16 bases lay in between. The CDR3 DNA reads TGCAGTGCTATCGGGCCGGAGCTGGGAGATACGCAGTATTTT. It translates to CSAIGPELGDTQYF.

This clonotype was seen at least ten times. At one end the junction does not follow the germline gene, possibly because of a read error. The chain joins TRBV12-3 or TRBV12-4 to TRBJ1-4; 11 bases fit TRBD1. The CDR3 length is 16 residues. CDR3 amino acids: CASSSGQGESNEKLFF. CDR3 in DNA: TGTGCCAGCAGTTCGGGACAGGGGGAATCTAACGAAAAACTGTTTTTT.

This clonotype was recorded at least ten times. V is TRBV15 and J is TRBJ1-5; D unresolved. This CDR3 spans 15 amino acids. Germline V gives CDR1 LNHNV, CDR2 YYDKDF (reference sequence). Trimming shortened V by 0 bases and J by 2 bases, and 8 bases separated the two germline ends. The CDR3 here is CATSRDPGGNQPQHF. DNA for the CDR3: TGTGCCACCAGCAGAGATCCCGGGGGCAATCAGCCCCAGCATTTT.

The V gene is TRBV7-8, the J gene TRBJ2-7; D unresolved. Trimming cost V 2 bases and J 0 bases, with 8 bases left between them. Germline lookup yields CDR1 SGHVS and CDR2 FQNEAQ. The CDR3 totals 14 residues. The CDR3 spells CASSLLRNSYEQYF. The CDR3, as DNA: TGTGCCAGCAGCTTACTACGGAACTCCTACGAGCAGTACTTC.

This clonotype was seen more than once but under ten times. This rearrangement joins TRBV3-1 to TRBJ2-2; D is possibly TRBD2 (5 bases). Trimming stripped 7 bases from V and 7 bases from J, with 16 bases between. Per germline, CDR1 LGHDT and CDR2 YNNKEL (reference sequence). This CDR3 contains 14 residues. The CDR3 reads CASMRLASGGELFF. The CDR3 DNA sequence: TGTGCCAGCATGAGGCTAGCAAGTGGCGGGGAGCTGTTTTTT.

This clonotype showed up just once. The V call is TRBV3-1, the J call TRBJ1-2; TRBD1 matches at 7 bases. Germline CDR1 LGHDT, CDR2 YNNKEL (reference sequence). CDR3 length: 15 amino acids. The V gene end was trimmed by 0 bases and the J gene end by 7 bases; junction bases not matched to a gene: 8. CDR3 region: CASSQDPYGDSGYTF. DNA for the CDR3: TGTGCCAGCAGCCAAGATCCCTATGGGGACAGTGGCTACACCTTC.

This clonotype was counted many times. V usage is TRBV5-4 and J usage is TRBJ1-6; 10 positions match TRBD1. Unmatched junction bases numbered 6, after V lost 2 bases and J lost 10 bases. This CDR3 contains 15 residues. CDR1 is SGHNT, CDR2 YYREEE, per germline (reference sequence). CDR3 amino acids: CASSFKGQGGSPLHF. For the CDR3, the DNA is TGTGCCAGCAGCTTTAAAGGACAGGGGGGATCACCCCTCCACTTT. Using reference TRBV5-4 and TRBJ1-6 for the parts outside the CDR3, the full variable domain is ETGVTQSPTHLIKTRGQQVTLRCSSQSGHNTVSWYQQALGQGPQFIFQYYREEENGRGNFPPRFSGLQFPNYSSELNVNALELDDSALYLCASSFKGQGGSPLHFGNGTRLTVT.

This clonotype was seen at least ten times. The V and J genes are TRBV11-2 and TRBJ2-1, with D perhaps being TRBD1 or TRBD2 (5 bases each). This CDR3 has 13 amino acids. Trimming took 1 base from V and 10 from J, leaving 11 bases between them. The germline CDR1 and CDR2 sequences are SGHAT and FQNNGV. The CDR3 sequence: CASSLGRDREQFF. The CDR3 DNA is TGTGCCAGCAGCTTAGGACGGGACCGAGAGCAGTTCTTC.

This clonotype was seen repeatedly, ten times or more. This chain joins TRBV5-1 and TRBJ2-7, with a possible D match to TRBD2 (5 bases). Deletions cut 4 bases from V and 2 bases from J, with 10 bases between. The germline V gene has CDR1 SGHRS and CDR2 YFSETQ. This CDR3 is built from 13 residues. The CDR3 loop reads CASSPRAAYEQYF. Written as DNA, the CDR3 is TGCGCCAGCAGCCCGAGGGCCGCCTACGAGCAGTACTTC. The whole variable domain, remainder taken from reference TRBV5-1 and TRBJ2-7, is KAGVTQTPRYLIKTRGQQVTLSCSPISGHRSVSWYQQTPGQGLQFLFEYFSETQRNKGNFPGRFSGRQFSNSRSEMNVSTLELGDSALYLCASSPRAAYEQYFGPGTRLTVT.

This clonotype was seen only once. The chain employs TRBV19 and TRBJ2-2, with unresolved D. CDR1 and CDR2 from the germline V gene are LNHDA and SQIVND (reference sequence). V lost 5 bases to trimming and J lost 0 bases, with 7 bases between them. CDR3 length: 14 amino acids. For the CDR3, the DNA is TGTGCCAGTAGTGGCAGCCCGAACACCGGGGAGCTGTTTTTT. This sequence encodes CASSGSPNTGELFF.

Only a few counts were recorded for this clonotype. The V call is TRBV9, the J call TRBJ2-1, with D maybe TRBD2 (5 bases). V lost 0 bases and J 3 bases, leaving 16 bases between the germline ends. The germline gives CDR1 SGDLS, CDR2 YYNGEE. The CDR3 sequence is 17 residues long. The DNA of the CDR3 is TGTGCCAGCAGCGTAGCCCCCTCCAGCGGAGGCTACAATGAGCAGTTCTTC. Amino acid sequence: CASSVAPSSGGYNEQFF. The whole variable domain, remainder taken from reference TRBV9 and TRBJ2-1, is DSGVTQTPKHLITATGQRVTLRCSPRSGDLSVYWYQQSLDQGLQFLIQYYNGEERAKGNILERFSAQQFPDLHSELNLSSLELGDSALYFCASSVAPSSGGYNEQFFGPGTRLTVL.

This clonotype was seen ten or more times. The V and J genes are TRBV11-2 and TRBJ2-5; TRBD2 is a possible D gene (6 bases). Deletions cut 0 bases from V and 3 bases from J, with 11 bases between. The CDR3 extends over 15 amino acids. CDR1 SGHAT and CDR2 FQNNGV come from the germline V gene. The CDR3: CASSLELGGEETQYF. The CDR3 DNA sequence: TGTGCCAGCAGCTTAGAACTAGGAGGGGAAGAGACCCAGTACTTC.

This clonotype was counted only a few times. The chain is built from TRBV27 and TRBJ2-3, with 8 bases matching TRBD2. Germline assignment: CDR1 MNHEY and CDR2 SMNVEV (reference sequence). The ends lost 3 bases at V and 5 bases at J; junction bases unmatched: 7. The CDR3 has 15 amino acids. CDR3 in amino acids: CASSLVGRAGDTQYF. The CDR3 nucleotides read TGTGCCAGCAGTTTGGTCGGGAGGGCCGGAGATACGCAGTATTTT.

This rearrangement joins TRBV27 to TRBJ2-1, with 7 bases that match TRBD2. The V gene's germline CDR1 is MNHEY and CDR2 SMNVEV (reference sequence). V trimming: 3 bases; J trimming: 2 bases; junction bases outside the gene matches: 1. The CDR3 sequence is 14 residues long. The CDR3 sequence: CASSFGRTYNEQFF. CDR3 in DNA: TGTGCCAGCAGTTTCGGGAGGACCTACAATGAGCAGTTCTTC.

J is TRBJ1-5 and V is TRBV6-1, with 8 bases matching TRBD1. With 10 bases clipped from V and 5 bases from J, the junction kept 7 bases outside the gene matches. The CDR3 spans 13 residues. Per the germline V gene, CDR1 is MNHNS and CDR2 is SASEGT. CDR3 nucleotide sequence: TGTGCCACCGAAGGACAGGGAGATCAGCCCCAGCATTTT. This translates into CATEGQGDQPQHF.

The V call is TRBV4-1, the J call TRBJ2-3, with TRBD2 matching over 7 bases. This CDR3 contains 15 residues. The junction had 4 bases not matched to a gene; V was cut back by 0 bases and J by 4 bases. CDR1 and CDR2 (germline): MGHRA, YSYEKL. The CDR3 DNA reads as TGCGCCAGCAGCCAAGATCGGGGAGGGGCAGATACGCAGTATTTT. Protein product: CASSQDRGGADTQYF.